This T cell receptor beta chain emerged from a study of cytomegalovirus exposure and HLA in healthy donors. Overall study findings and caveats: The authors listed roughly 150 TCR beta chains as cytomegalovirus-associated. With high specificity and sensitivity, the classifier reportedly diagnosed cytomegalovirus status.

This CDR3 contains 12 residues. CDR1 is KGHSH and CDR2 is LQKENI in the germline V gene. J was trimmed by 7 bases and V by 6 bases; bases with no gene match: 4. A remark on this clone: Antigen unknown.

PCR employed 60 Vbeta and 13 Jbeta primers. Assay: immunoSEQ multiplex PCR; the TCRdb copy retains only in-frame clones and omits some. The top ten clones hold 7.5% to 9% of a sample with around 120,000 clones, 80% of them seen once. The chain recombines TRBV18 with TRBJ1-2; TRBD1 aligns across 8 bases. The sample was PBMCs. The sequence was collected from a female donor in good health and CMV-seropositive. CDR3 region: CASSPTGGGYTF. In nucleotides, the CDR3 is TGTGCCAGCTCCCCTACAGGGGGTGGCTACACCTTC. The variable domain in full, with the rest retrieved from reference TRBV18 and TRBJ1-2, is NAGVMQNPRHLVRRRGQEARLRCSPMKGHSHVYWYRQLPEEGLKFMVYLQKENIIDESGMPKERFSAEFPKEGPSILRIQQVVRGDSAAYFCASSPTGGGYTFGSGTRLTVV.